These T cell receptor beta chains were read from a single sample in a study of T cell responses to AZD1222 COVID-19 vaccine. Assay: immunoSEQ multiplex PCR; the TCRdb copy retains only in-frame clones and omits some. The table records approximately 100,000 clones, roughly nine tenths of them present only once. The material sequenced was peripheral blood, taken 28 days after the second AZD1222 dose. These receptors all stem from an adult who received the AZD1222 COVID-19 vaccine. CDR3s include the opening cysteine and the closing phenylalanine or tryptophan. A D gene is named only where the DNA matches it firmly. The size of a clone is reported for some rows only, either as once, few or many, or as a class for expanded clones.

d_call: -; clone_size: -; j_call: TRBJ1-1; v_call: TRBV6-6; cdr3_nt: TGTGCCAGCAGTTACGGGGCAGGAGAGAACACTGAAGCTTTCTTT; cdr3_aa: CASSYGAGENTEAFF
d_call: -; clone_size: -; j_call: TRBJ1-5; v_call: TRBV20-1; cdr3_nt: TGCAGTGCTAGTCCCGCCGATAGCAATCAGCCCCAGCATTTT; cdr3_aa: CSASPADSNQPQHF
d_call: -; clone_size: -; j_call: TRBJ2-1; v_call: TRBV27; cdr3_nt: TGTGCCAGCAGTTTAGTGGGACTCCCAAGGGCCTACAATGAGCAGTTCTTC; cdr3_aa: CASSLVGLPRAYNEQFF
d_call: -; clone_size: once; j_call: TRBJ1-5; v_call: TRBV7-8; cdr3_nt: TGTGCCAGCAGTCCTTACATAACGGGGGGGGCCCTGAATCAGCCCCAGCATTTT; cdr3_aa: CASSPYITGGALNQPQHF
d_call: -; clone_size: -; j_call: TRBJ1-1; v_call: TRBV18; cdr3_nt: TGTGCCAGCTCACCTCTGGGGGGTGGGACTGAAGCTTTCTTT; cdr3_aa: CASSPLGGGTEAFF
d_call: -; clone_size: -; j_call: TRBJ2-2; v_call: TRBV29-1; cdr3_nt: TGCAGCGTTCTGCTCAGGGGTTTCACCGGGGAGCTGTTTTTT; cdr3_aa: CSVLLRGFTGELFF
d_call: -; clone_size: -; j_call: TRBJ1-1; v_call: TRBV5-1; cdr3_nt: TGCGCCAGCAGCTTGAATACGGGGGGCGGGCACACTGAAGCTTTCTTT; cdr3_aa: CASSLNTGGGHTEAFF
d_call: -; clone_size: -; j_call: TRBJ2-5; v_call: TRBV5-4; cdr3_nt: TGTGCCAGCAGCTTGGTGGGAGAGACCCAGTACTTC; cdr3_aa: CASSLVGETQYF
d_call: TRBD1; clone_size: -; j_call: TRBJ1-3; v_call: TRBV7-8; cdr3_nt: TGTGCCAGCAGCTTAGCGCGGACAGGGGGTGCCACCATATATTTT; cdr3_aa: CASSLARTGGATIYF
d_call: -; clone_size: -; j_call: TRBJ1-1; v_call: TRBV30; cdr3_nt: TGTGCCTGGAGTGCCCAGAGGCACACTGAAGCTTTCTTT; cdr3_aa: CAWSAQRHTEAFF
d_call: -; clone_size: -; j_call: TRBJ2-6; v_call: TRBV4-2; cdr3_nt: TGTGCCAGCAGCCAAGATGGGACCTCTGGGGCCAACGTCCTGACTTTC; cdr3_aa: CASSQDGTSGANVLTF
d_call: -; clone_size: -; j_call: TRBJ1-6; v_call: TRBV30; cdr3_nt: TGTGCCTGGAGTGTACTGGGGATCGGTATGAATTCACCCCTCCACTTT; cdr3_aa: CAWSVLGIGMNSPLHF
d_call: -; clone_size: -; j_call: TRBJ2-3; v_call: TRBV5-6; cdr3_nt: TGTGCCAGCAGCTTGGTTGGGGATACGCAGTATTTT; cdr3_aa: CASSLVGDTQYF
d_call: TRBD2; clone_size: -; j_call: TRBJ2-2; v_call: TRBV6-4; cdr3_nt: TGTGCCAGCAGGAAGGCAGGCGGGAGGGTCGCCGGGGAGCTGTTTTTT; cdr3_aa: CASRKAGGRVAGELFF
d_call: TRBD2; clone_size: -; j_call: TRBJ2-1; v_call: TRBV6-5; cdr3_nt: TGTGCCAGCAGTTATCTAGCGGGAGGTAGAAATGAGCAGTTCTTC; cdr3_aa: CASSYLAGGRNEQFF
d_call: TRBD2; clone_size: -; j_call: TRBJ2-7; v_call: TRBV7-2; cdr3_nt: TGTGCCAGCAGCCCTAGGCTCCTCGGGGGGAGCTCCTACGAGCAGTACTTC; cdr3_aa: CASSPRLLGGSSYEQYF
d_call: -; clone_size: -; j_call: TRBJ2-2; v_call: TRBV19; cdr3_nt: TGTGCCAGTAGTATCTCACAGGGAACCGGGGAGCTGTTTTTT; cdr3_aa: CASSISQGTGELFF
d_call: -; clone_size: -; j_call: TRBJ2-7; v_call: TRBV19; cdr3_nt: TGTGCCAGTAGTATCGGACGGAGGCGAGACGAGCAGTACTTC; cdr3_aa: CASSIGRRRDEQYF
d_call: TRBD1; clone_size: -; j_call: TRBJ1-5; v_call: TRBV6-1; cdr3_nt: TGTGCCAGCAGTGAAGGAACAGGGGAAGCCAATCAGCCCCAGCATTTT; cdr3_aa: CASSEGTGEANQPQHF